A selection of T cell receptor beta chains follows, all from one sample in a study of blood T cell repertoires in COVID-19. Sequencing was performed with immunoSEQ multiplex PCR; in TCRdb, only in-frame clones are kept and a portion is missing. The sample lists about 300,000 clones, around 88% occurring once. Sequencing was done on a sample of peripheral blood. Receptors were obtained from a woman in her 30s who had recovered from COVID-19. The conserved cysteine and the conserved F or W are not part of the CDR3 here. Fields, in order: V gene, J gene, CDR3 protein.

v_call: TRBV7-8
j_call: TRBJ2-3
cdr3_aa: ASSPDYTDTQY

v_call: TRBV6-4
j_call: TRBJ2-7
cdr3_aa: ASSFVTGGEQY

v_call: TRBV28
j_call: TRBJ1-2
cdr3_aa: ASSSGQGPGYT

v_call: TRBV2
j_call: TRBJ1-6
cdr3_aa: ASTRQGSSSPLH

v_call: TRBV2
j_call: TRBJ2-6
cdr3_aa: ASSADRVGSGANVLT

v_call: TRBV18
j_call: TRBJ1-1
cdr3_aa: ASSPETGEAF

v_call: TRBV30
j_call: TRBJ1-5
cdr3_aa: AWSVGPRGPGNQPQH

v_call: TRBV7-3
j_call: TRBJ1-3
cdr3_aa: ASSLYNTGNTIY

v_call: TRBV7-8
j_call: TRBJ1-1
cdr3_aa: ASSLRDRDTEAF

v_call: TRBV4-2
j_call: TRBJ1-4
cdr3_aa: ASSQHRGSNEKLF

v_call: TRBV6-5
j_call: TRBJ2-1
cdr3_aa: ASSYSGASGGNEQF